One sample yielded the 21 T cell receptor beta chains listed below, sequenced in a study of metastatic and nonmetastatic thyroid tumors. TCRdb re-clonotyped the PCR reads via MiXCR. This sample yields some 19,000 clones, of which under 30% are seen a single time; less than 15% belongs to the top ten. Every patient was untreated before thyroid surgery. Sequencing was performed on tumor tissue. The receptor source for this set is a female donor with papillary thyroid cancer or a benign thyroid nodule (not recorded which). Some clones in this sample may be carry-over from other donors' samples.

This chain connects TRBV6-2 or TRBV6-3 to TRBJ2-7, with 10 bases identical to TRBD1. Trimming took 5 bases from V and 11 from J; bases not matched to a gene: 12. The CDR3 runs to 14 residues. Germline V gives CDR1 MNHEY, CDR2 SVGEGT. CDR3 residues: CASSDGTGALEKYF. The CDR3 DNA follows: TGTGCCAGCAGTGACGGGACAGGGGCCTTGGAGAAGTACTTC.

This clone was detected a few times. The genes are TRBV6-1 and TRBJ1-2; unclear D gene. The germline V gene encodes CDR1 MNHNS and CDR2 SASEGT. The V end was cut by 5 bases, the J end by 1 base, with 11 bases between. CDR3 size: 14 residues. The CDR3 here is CASSPHGLNYGYTF. The DNA of the CDR3 is TGTGCCAGCAGTCCACACGGACTTAACTATGGCTACACCTTC.

Only a few counts were recorded for this clone. A much larger clone sits a single nucleotide away, making a read error possible. V is TRBV4-3 and J is TRBJ1-3; TRBD1 agrees at 8 bases. V shed 3 bases, J shed 8 bases, and the junction held 9 bases outside the gene matches. The CDR3 length is 15 residues. Germline V gene lookup returns CDR1 LGHNA and CDR2 YSLEER. The CDR3 nucleotides read TGCGCCAGCAGCCAGACCCCGGGGACAGGAGACACCATATATTTT. This gives the protein CASSQTPGTGDTIYF.

This sequence joins TRBV5-1 and TRBJ2-1; TRBD1 agrees at 11 bases. The trim removed 3 bases at V and 8 bases at J, leaving 7 bases unmatched. Germline CDR1 is SGHRS and CDR2 is YFSETQ. This CDR3 is 15 amino acids long. The CDR3 reads CASSWSGQGADEQFF. As DNA, the CDR3 is TGCGCCAGCAGCTGGAGTGGACAGGGGGCGGATGAGCAGTTCTTC. Full variable domain (remainder filled in from reference TRBV5-1 and TRBJ2-1): KAGVTQTPRYLIKTRGQQVTLSCSPISGHRSVSWYQQTPGQGLQFLFEYFSETQRNKGNFPGRFSGRQFSNSRSEMNVSTLELGDSALYLCASSWSGQGADEQFFGPGTRLTVL.

The J gene is TRBJ1-2, the V gene TRBV6-5; no reliable D call. The CDR3 has 14 amino acids. CDR1 is MNHEY, CDR2 SVGAGI, per germline. The V end lost 4 bases, the J end lost 0 bases, and 9 bases lay between the germline ends. Here the CDR3 reads CASSSPRSNYGYTF. The CDR3 DNA sequence: TGTGCCAGCAGTTCCCCCAGATCTAACTATGGCTACACCTTC.

This clone is medium-sized (0.01 to 0.1%) within its sample. CDR3 sequence reads: CASSEGSMNTEAFF. As DNA, the CDR3 is TGTGCCAGCAGTGAAGGCAGCATGAACACTGAAGCTTTCTTT. The rearrangement joins TRBV6-1 to TRBJ1-1; no clear D gene. Germline V gene data show CDR1 as MNHNS and CDR2 as SASEGT. CDR3 length equals 14 residues. Trimming removed 1 base at V and 0 bases at J, with 6 bases between.

This clone was counted at least ten times. This chain connects TRBV7-6 to TRBJ2-3; TRBD2 might be the D (6 bases). Trimming took off 0 bases at V and 4 bases at J, with 17 bases between the two ends. The germline V gene has CDR1 SGHVS and CDR2 FNYEAQ. The CDR3 spans 17 residues. The CDR3 sequence: CASSLAGRGGEPDTQYF. For the CDR3, the DNA is TGTGCCAGCAGCTTAGCGGGCCGGGGCGGGGAGCCAGATACGCAGTATTTT. Full variable domain (missing parts from reference TRBV7-6 and TRBJ2-3): GAGVSQSPRYKVTKRGQDVALRCDPISGHVSLYWYRQALGQGPEFLTYFNYEAQQDKSGLPNDRFSAERPEGSISTLTIQRTEQRDSAMYRCASSLAGRGGEPDTQYFGPGTRLTVL.

In this sample, this clone turned up a few times. This rearrangement joins TRBV6-1 to TRBJ1-1; D gene ambiguous. Germline CDR1 MNHNS, CDR2 SASEGT. The CDR3 extends over 13 amino acids. Trimming removed 8 bases at V and 0 bases at J, with 10 bases between. The CDR3 DNA sequence: TGTGCCAGCGGAGATTACATGAACACTGAAGCTTTCTTT. Amino acid sequence: CASGDYMNTEAFF.

The chain joins TRBV28 to TRBJ1-4; D is perhaps TRBD1 (5 bases). The CDR3 sequence is 15 residues long. Trimming cost V 6 bases and J 0 bases, with 11 bases left between them. Per the germline V gene, CDR1 is MDHEN and CDR2 is SYDVKM. CDR3 DNA sequence: TGTGCCAGCAGGGCAGGGAGTGCAACTAATGAAAAACTGTTTTTT. Its protein product is CASRAGSATNEKLFF.

This rearrangement joins TRBV11-2 to TRBJ2-1; 9 nucleotides match TRBD2. With V trimmed by 0 bases and J by 3 bases, 9 bases remained unmatched. Looked up from germline, CDR1 is SGHAT and CDR2 is FQNNGV. This CDR3 is 18 amino acids long. The CDR3 loop reads CASSLESVAGVNYNEQFF. As DNA, the CDR3 is TGTGCCAGCAGCTTAGAGAGCGTAGCGGGAGTCAACTACAATGAGCAGTTCTTC. The full variable domain, in which reference TRBV11-2 and TRBJ2-1 provide the parts outside the CDR3, is EAGVAQSPRYKIIEKRQSVAFWCNPISGHATLYWYQQILGQGPKLLIQFQNNGVVDDSQLPKDRFSAERLKGVDSTLKIQPAKLEDSAVYLCASSLESVAGVNYNEQFFGPGTRLTVL.

CDR3 in DNA: TGTGCCATCAGTGGGCAGGAGACCGGGGAGCTGTTTTTT. Translated: CAISGQETGELFF. This chain links TRBV10-3 with TRBJ2-2; D is uncertain. This CDR3 has 13 residues. The V end was cut by 4 bases, the J end by 5 bases, with 8 bases between. In germline, CDR1 is ENHRY, CDR2 SYGVKD.

The rearrangement joins TRBV20-1 to TRBJ2-4; TRBD1 aligns across 9 bases. In germline, CDR1 is DFQATT, CDR2 SNEGSKA (reference sequence). J gave up 0 bases and V 6 bases, and 18 bases lay outside the gene matches. The CDR3 length is 19 residues. CDR3 coding DNA: TGCAGTGCCTACCAAGCGGACAGGGGTCGAAACCCAGCCAAAAACATTCAGTACTTC. Its translation: CSAYQADRGRNPAKNIQYF.

The chain employs TRBV6-1 and TRBJ2-3; TRBD1 might be the D (6 bases). The CDR3 loop spans 16 amino acids. Deletions cut 5 bases from V and 1 base from J, with 16 bases between. Looked up from germline, CDR1 is MNHNS and CDR2 is SASEGT. CDR3 DNA: TGTGCCAGCAGTAAAACGGGACCAGGGGGCACAGATACGCAGTATTTT. As protein: CASSKTGPGGTDTQYF.

The V call is TRBV5-5, the J call TRBJ1-5; D might be TRBD1 (5 bases). V shed 3 bases and J shed 1 base, with 14 bases lying between them. Germline-derived CDR1 and CDR2 are SGHKS and YYEKEE (reference sequence). The CDR3 covers 16 residues. In nucleotides, the CDR3 is TGTGCCAGCAGCTCCGTATTGGGGGTGAGCAATCAGCCCCAGCATTTT. Its translation is CASSSVLGVSNQPQHF.

The chain carries TRBV7-2 and TRBJ2-7; TRBD2 is a possible D gene (7 bases). The CDR3 loop spans 15 amino acids. V was clipped by 8 bases and J by 2 bases, with 19 bases between them. Germline CDR1 SGHTA, CDR2 FQGNSA. The CDR3 region has the DNA TGTGCCAGCGGCCCTAGCGGCAGGGGTCCCTACGAGCAGTACTTC. This sequence encodes CASGPSGRGPYEQYF.

DNA of the CDR3: TGTGCCAGCAGAGGGGGTGAGACCCAGTACTTC. Encoded protein: CASRGGETQYF. The chain employs TRBV7-2 and TRBJ2-5; the D gene is possibly TRBD1 (6 bases). Germline-derived CDR1 and CDR2 are SGHTA and FQGNSA. The CDR3 totals 11 residues. The V end was cut by 6 bases, the J end by 5 bases, with 7 bases between.

The chain uses TRBV5-1 and TRBJ1-6; no reliable D call. Germline CDR1 reads SGHRS; CDR2 reads YFSETQ. The V end lost 1 base, the J end lost 7 bases, and 12 bases lay between the germline ends. The CDR3 consists of 15 residues. The DNA of the CDR3 is TGCGCCAGCAGCTTGACCAACCGGAGAAATTCACCCCTCCACTTT. Protein product: CASSLTNRRNSPLHF.

The chain is built from TRBV5-1 and TRBJ2-1, with TRBD1 as a possible D gene (5 bases). V was cut by 5 bases and J by 0 bases, with 12 bases left in between. CDR3 length: 15 amino acids. CDR1 is SGHRS and CDR2 is YFSETQ in the germline V gene. CDR3 coding DNA: TGCGCCAGCAGTCGAACAGGCAGCTCCTACAATGAGCAGTTCTTC. It specifies CASSRTGSSYNEQFF.

This clone was detected only a few times. The chain employs TRBV28 and TRBJ1-2; 9 nucleotides align to TRBD1. The germline V gene has CDR1 MDHEN and CDR2 SYDVKM. The ends lost 3 bases at V and 8 bases at J; junction bases unmatched: 10. The CDR3 has 15 residues. The CDR3 sequence: CASSFNWGQGRGYTF. The CDR3 region has the DNA TGTGCCAGCAGTTTCAATTGGGGACAGGGACGCGGCTACACCTTC.

V gene TRBV4-2 combines with J gene TRBJ2-5; tentative D call: TRBD2 (6 bases). The CDR3 consists of 17 residues. CDR1 and CDR2 (germline): LGHNA, YNFKEQ. With 2 bases removed from V and 0 bases from J, the gap between germline ends came to 16 bases. CDR3 coding DNA: TGTGCCAGCAGCCAACTCTCGGGCGGGGCCTACCAAGAGACCCAGTACTTC. It translates to CASSQLSGGAYQETQYF.

This clone has a count of ten or more. The genes are TRBV9 and TRBJ1-2; D may be TRBD1 (6 bases). Germline V lookup: CDR1 SGDLS, CDR2 YYNGEE. The CDR3 loop spans 13 amino acids. Trimming shortened V by 0 bases and J by 7 bases, and 10 bases separated the two germline ends. CDR3 sequence reads: CASSVDEGGGYTF. DNA for the CDR3: TGTGCCAGCAGCGTAGATGAGGGGGGTGGCTACACCTTC.